Each of the 9 T cell receptor beta chains below was sequenced from the same sample in a study of cytomegalovirus exposure and HLA in healthy donors. Amplification used 60 Vbeta primers and 13 Jbeta primers. Libraries were prepared by immunoSEQ multiplex PCR; TCRdb keeps only in-frame clonotypes and omits some of them. The sample gives more than 75,000 clones, approximately 90% of which show up once; about 2.5% is in the top ten. Sequencing input: PBMCs. The receptors here all came from a man aged 18 to 30 in good health and CMV-seronegative.

The rearrangement links TRBV5-4 to TRBJ2-5, with a tentative D call TRBD1 (5 bases). The CDR3 length is 16 residues. The V and J ends lost 4 bases and 5 bases respectively, with 21 bases between them. The germline CDR1 and CDR2 sequences are SGHNT and YYREEE (reference sequence). The CDR3 DNA is TGTGCCAGCAGCCAAACTCAGGGAAGCCGGTATGAGACCCAGTACTTC. It is translated as CASSQTQGSRYETQYF. Complete variable domain (other parts from reference TRBV5-4 and TRBJ2-5): ETGVTQSPTHLIKTRGQQVTLRCSSQSGHNTVSWYQQALGQGPQFIFQYYREEENGRGNFPPRFSGLQFPNYSSELNVNALELDDSALYLCASSQTQGSRYETQYFGPGTRLLVL.

Here the CDR3 reads CATKPRGSMNTEAFF. In DNA, the CDR3 is TGTGCCACCAAACCAAGGGGAAGCATGAACACTGAAGCTTTCTTT. J is TRBJ1-1 and V is TRBV19, with a tentative D call TRBD1 (5 bases). Germline V CDR1 and CDR2: LNHDA, SQIVND (reference sequence). Trimming left V 10 bases short and J 0 bases short, with 18 bases between. The length of the CDR3 is 15 residues.

The V gene is TRBV10-3, the J gene TRBJ2-7; D may be TRBD2 (5 bases). This CDR3 region has 14 residues. Germline V gives CDR1 ENHRY, CDR2 SYGVKD. The V gene lost 0 bases and the J gene lost 3 bases, with 9 bases spanning the gap. CDR3 loop: CAISESRGYYEQYF. In nucleotides, the CDR3 is TGTGCCATCAGTGAGTCGCGCGGGTACTACGAGCAGTACTTC.

The chain is built from TRBV10-3 and TRBJ2-7; 7 positions agree with TRBD2. This CDR3 comprises 16 residues. The J segment lost 0 bases and the V segment lost 7 bases, leaving 12 bases of the junction unmatched. Germline CDR1 is ENHRY and CDR2 is SYGVKD. Written as DNA, the CDR3 is TGTGCCATCAAGGAGGACCCCGGGACTAACTCCTACGAGCAGTACTTC. It encodes CAIKEDPGTNSYEQYF.

This clone was recorded only once. The genes are TRBV4-3 and TRBJ2-1; TRBD2 agrees at 12 bases. The CDR3 spans 16 residues. V was clipped by 4 bases and J by 6 bases; unmatched bases: 7. Germline V gives CDR1 LGHNA, CDR2 YSLEER. The CDR3 DNA reads TGCGCCAGCAGCCCCTCCCTAGCGGGGGGGGGCAATGAGCAGTTCTTC. This translates into CASSPSLAGGGNEQFF.

This chain uses TRBV5-8 with TRBJ2-6, with D possibly being TRBD1 (5 bases). Germline V gene sequence: CDR1 SGHTS, CDR2 YDEGEE. The CDR3 has 20 amino acids. V lost 1 base and J 2 bases, leaving 22 bases between the germline ends. This CDR3 reads CASSLIYGNPRQTGANVLTF. The CDR3 coding sequence is TGTGCCAGCAGCTTGATATACGGTAACCCGAGACAGACTGGGGCCAACGTCCTGACTTTC.

The rearrangement links TRBV5-4 to TRBJ2-1; possibly TRBD2 for D (5 bases). There are 13 residues in the CDR3. The V end was cut by 4 bases, the J end by 3 bases, with 8 bases between. Germline V gene sequence: CDR1 SGHNT, CDR2 YYREEE (reference sequence). The CDR3 is CASSKGLYNEQFF. The CDR3 DNA follows: TGTGCCAGCAGCAAAGGACTCTACAATGAGCAGTTCTTC.

The chain employs TRBV9 and TRBJ1-1; TRBD1 aligns across 7 bases. CDR3 length equals 15 residues. Germline CDR1 reads SGDLS; CDR2 reads YYNGEE. Trimming removed 4 bases from V and 0 bases from J; junction bases left unmatched: 6. As DNA, the CDR3 is TGTGCCAGCAGCCCTCGGACAGGACTGAACACTGAAGCTTTCTTT. It translates to CASSPRTGLNTEAFF.

This chain links TRBV5-1 with TRBJ1-2; D ambiguous. This CDR3 region has 12 residues. Germline V gene data show CDR1 as SGHRS and CDR2 as YFSETQ. Trimming took off 0 bases at V and 8 bases at J, with 8 bases between the two ends. The CDR3 region has the DNA TGCGCCAGCAGCTTGGATTATCGGGGCTACACCTTC. This translates into CASSLDYRGYTF. The full variable domain, its missing parts supplied by reference TRBV5-1 and TRBJ1-2, is KAGVTQTPRYLIKTRGQQVTLSCSPISGHRSVSWYQQTPGQGLQFLFEYFSETQRNKGNFPGRFSGRQFSNSRSEMNVSTLELGDSALYLCASSLDYRGYTFGSGTRLTVV.